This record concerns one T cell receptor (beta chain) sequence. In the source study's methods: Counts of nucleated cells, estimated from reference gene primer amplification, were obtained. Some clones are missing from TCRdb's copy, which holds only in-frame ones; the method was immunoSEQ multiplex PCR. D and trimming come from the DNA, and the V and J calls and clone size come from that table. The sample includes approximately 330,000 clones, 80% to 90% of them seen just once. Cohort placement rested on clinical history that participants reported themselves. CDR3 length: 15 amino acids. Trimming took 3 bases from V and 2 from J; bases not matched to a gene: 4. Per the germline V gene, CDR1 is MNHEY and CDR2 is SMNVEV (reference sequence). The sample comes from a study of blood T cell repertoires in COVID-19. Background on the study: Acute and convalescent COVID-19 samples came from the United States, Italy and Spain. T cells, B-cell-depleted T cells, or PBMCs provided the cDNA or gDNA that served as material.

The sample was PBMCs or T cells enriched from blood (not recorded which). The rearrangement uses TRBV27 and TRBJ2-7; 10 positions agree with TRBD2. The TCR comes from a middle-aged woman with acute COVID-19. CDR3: CASSLSSGGTYEQYF. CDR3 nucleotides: TGTGCCAGCAGTTTGTCTAGCGGGGGCACCTACGAGCAGTACTTC.